This T cell receptor (beta chain) was recorded in a study of T cell clonality in common variable immunodeficiency. Study-wide results and caveats: Compared with controls, CVID subjects had fewer shared TCRbeta clones. Fewer deletions and N-nucleotide insertions were reportedly seen in common variable immunodeficiency TCR beta sequences.

A note on this clone: Its antigen is still unknown. The sequenced fragment ends 3 residues before the CDR3 boundary, so the rest is inferred from the germline J gene.

Clones were read by immunoSEQ multiplex PCR, and TCRdb kept only the in-frame ones, dropping some. The sample offers about 31,000 clones and no singletons, the top ten holding approximately 7%. For at least one year, all CVID subjects received replacement immunoglobulin. This CDR3 has 12 amino acids. Looked up from germline, CDR1 is MRHNA and CDR2 is SNTAGT. V lost 8 bases to trimming and J lost 3 bases, with 8 bases between them. This chain connects TRBV6-4 to TRBJ1-5; possibly TRBD1 for D (5 bases). Sequencing was performed on peripheral blood mononuclear cells. The source is a human donor with common variable immunodeficiency. The DNA read from the CDR3 is TGTGCCAGCGGGGGGTCCAATCAGCCC. Its translation: CASGGSNQP. The whole CDR3 reads CASGGSNQPQHF.